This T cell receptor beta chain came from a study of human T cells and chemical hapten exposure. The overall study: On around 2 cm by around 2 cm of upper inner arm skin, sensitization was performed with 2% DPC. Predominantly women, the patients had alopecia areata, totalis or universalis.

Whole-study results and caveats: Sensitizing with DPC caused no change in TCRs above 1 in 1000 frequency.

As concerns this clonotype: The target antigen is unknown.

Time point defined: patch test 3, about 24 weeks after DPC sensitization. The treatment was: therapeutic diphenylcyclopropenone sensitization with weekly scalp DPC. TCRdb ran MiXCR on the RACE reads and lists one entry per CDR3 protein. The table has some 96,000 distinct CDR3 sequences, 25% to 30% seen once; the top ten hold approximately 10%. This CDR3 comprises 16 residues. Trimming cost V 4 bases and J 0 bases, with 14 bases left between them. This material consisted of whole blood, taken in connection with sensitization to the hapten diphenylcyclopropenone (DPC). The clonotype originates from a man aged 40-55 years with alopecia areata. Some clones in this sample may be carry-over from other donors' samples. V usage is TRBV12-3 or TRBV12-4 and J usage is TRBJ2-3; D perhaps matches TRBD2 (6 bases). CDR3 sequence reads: CASSSARGASTDTQYF. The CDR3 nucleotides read TGTGCCAGCAGTTCGGCTCGCGGGGCTAGCACAGATACGCAGTATTTT.